These T cell receptor beta chains were read from a single sample in a study of tumor T cells in aggressive B-cell lymphoma. The protocol was immunoSEQ multiplex PCR, while the TCRdb copy is restricted to in-frame clones and leaves out a portion. The data contain under 2,000 clones, about 89% of them singletons. Sequenced input: tumor tissue. The receptor source for this set is an adult with diffuse large B cell lymphoma. Both conserved end residues are part of each CDR3. Each record gives: clone size, V gene, J gene, D gene, CDR3 protein, CDR3 DNA. D genes are given only for firm matches. Clone sizes are given selectively: once, few, many, or a class where the clone is expanded.

-	TRBV7-2	TRBJ2-5	TRBD2	CASSLRGGETQYF	TGTGCCAGCAGCTTGCGGGGGGGTGAGACCCAGTACTTC
-	TRBV5-4	TRBJ1-2	-	CASSPEGSRGYTF	TGTGCCAGCAGCCCGGAGGGGTCGAGGGGCTACACCTTC
-	TRBV19	TRBJ2-7	TRBD1	CASSIDWGQGTNEQYF	TGTGCCAGTAGTATAGATTGGGGACAGGGGACAAACGAGCAGTACTTC
-	TRBV5-4	TRBJ1-1	-	CASTPGGGLNTEAFF	TGTGCCAGCACCCCCGGGGGGGGGCTGAACACTGAAGCTTTCTTT
-	TRBV28	TRBJ2-3	TRBD1	CASSTRQGIRTDTQYF	TGTGCCAGCAGTACCCGACAGGGAATTAGGACAGATACGCAGTATTTT
once	TRBV10-1	TRBJ2-3	-	CASKRAGTDTQYF	TGCGCCAGCAAGCGGGCGGGGACAGATACGCAGTATTTT
-	TRBV5-6	TRBJ1-1	-	CASSFSREDTEAFF	TGTGCCAGCAGCTTCTCCCGGGAGGACACTGAAGCTTTCTTT
-	TRBV18	TRBJ2-3	TRBD1	CASSPGTATDTQYF	TGTGCCAGCTCACCTGGGACAGCCACAGATACGCAGTATTTT
-	TRBV2	TRBJ1-5	-	CASSGQSNQPQHF	TGTGCCAGCAGTGGACAGAGCAATCAGCCCCAGCATTTT
once	TRBV5-4	TRBJ2-7	-	CASSFGPRADEQYF	TGTGCCAGCAGCTTTGGTCCCAGGGCCGACGAGCAGTACTTC
-	TRBV27	TRBJ1-6	-	CASSPWGGRTYNSPLHF	TGTGCCAGCAGTCCCTGGGGAGGGAGGACCTATAATTCACCCCTCCACTTT
-	TRBV9	TRBJ2-7	-	CASSVAPGLLYEQYF	TGTGCCAGCAGCGTGGCCCCGGGACTCCTCTACGAGCAGTACTTC
-	TRBV7-9	TRBJ2-5	TRBD2	CASSFESGGAWETQYF	TGTGCCAGCAGCTTTGAAAGCGGGGGGGCATGGGAGACCCAGTACTTC
-	TRBV14	TRBJ1-3	-	CASSQDLFTSDSGNTIYF	TGTGCCAGCAGCCAAGATCTCTTTACATCTGACTCTGGAAACACCATATATTTT
-	TRBV7-9	TRBJ1-2	TRBD1	CASSLGQGVYGYTF	TGTGCCAGCAGCTTAGGACAGGGGGTCTATGGCTACACCTTC
-	TRBV15	TRBJ2-5	-	CATSSYSLQETQYF	TGTGCCACCAGCAGTTACAGCCTCCAAGAGACCCAGTACTTC
-	TRBV5-1	TRBJ1-1	TRBD1	CASSGDRVQAFF	TGCGCCAGCAGCGGCGACAGGGTACAAGCTTTCTTT
-	TRBV12-5	TRBJ1-2	TRBD1	CASGWTGGANGYTF	TGTGCTAGTGGGTGGACAGGGGGGGCTAATGGCTATACCTTC
-	TRBV30	TRBJ2-5	-	CAWSVSGGPHF	TGTGCCTGGAGTGTATCCGGGGGTCCCCACTTC
once	TRBV6-1	TRBJ2-7	TRBD2	CASSGRHGAGGVYEQYF	TGTGCCAGCAGTGGGAGGCATGGGGCGGGGGGGGTGTACGAGCAGTACTTC
-	TRBV7-9	TRBJ2-1	TRBD2	CASSSTSDSSYNEQFF	TGTGCCAGCAGCTCGACTAGCGATAGCTCCTACAATGAGCAGTTCTTC
once	TRBV28	TRBJ1-5	-	CASSGPYSNQPQHF	TGTGCCAGCAGTGGCCCGTATAGCAATCAGCCCCAGCATTTT
-	TRBV5-1	TRBJ1-1	TRBD1	CASSIQGAVLTEAFF	TGCGCCAGCAGCATACAGGGGGCCGTACTCACTGAAGCTTTCTTT
few	TRBV19	TRBJ1-1	-	CASSRARGGNTEAFF	TGTGCCAGTAGTCGCGCCAGGGGCGGTAACACTGAAGCTTTCTTT
-	TRBV11-2	TRBJ2-7	-	CASSNLVGAGNEQYF	TGCGCCAGCAGCAATTTAGTAGGGGCAGGAAACGAGCAGTACTTC
-	TRBV2	TRBJ2-1	TRBD2	CASKERGAYNEQFF	TGTGCCAGCAAAGAGCGGGGGGCTTACAATGAGCAGTTCTTC
once	TRBV6-1	TRBJ1-1	-	CASSVAGAWEAFF	TGTGCCAGCAGTGTGGCGGGGGCATGGGAAGCTTTCTTT
-	TRBV5-1	TRBJ2-1	TRBD2	CASSPGGASYNEQFF	TGCGCCAGCAGCCCCGGGGGGGCCTCCTACAATGAGCAGTTCTTC
-	TRBV6-6	TRBJ2-1	TRBD2	CASSLAGSSYNEQFF	TGTGCCAGCAGTTTAGCGGGAAGCTCCTACAATGAGCAGTTCTTC
-	TRBV9	TRBJ2-3	-	CASSVAPPGASTDTQYF	TGTGCCAGCAGCGTAGCCCCCCCAGGCGCTAGCACAGATACGCAGTATTTT
-	TRBV11-2	TRBJ2-1	-	CASSSSPSGEQFF	TGTGCCAGCAGCTCCAGTCCCAGCGGGGAGCAGTTCTTC
-	TRBV7-2	TRBJ2-1	-	CASSLRDIRFF	TGTGCCAGCAGCCTCCGGGACATCCGGTTCTTC
-	TRBV7-2	TRBJ2-7	-	CASSPDGIYEQYF	TGTGCCAGCAGCCCAGACGGGATCTACGAGCAGTACTTC
-	TRBV5-1	TRBJ2-2	TRBD2	CASSLWSGENTGELFF	TGCGCCAGCAGCTTGTGGAGCGGGGAGAACACCGGGGAGCTGTTTTTT
once	TRBV4-3	TRBJ2-7	TRBD1	CASSQEVGQAREQYF	TGCGCCAGCAGCCAAGAAGTGGGACAGGCCCGCGAGCAGTACTTC
-	TRBV5-8	TRBJ1-5	-	CASTLWTDSNQPQHF	TGTGCCAGCACACTATGGACAGATAGCAATCAGCCCCAGCATTTT
-	TRBV19	TRBJ2-1	-	CASSPSSYNEQFF	TGTGCCAGTAGCCCTTCTAGCTACAATGAGCAGTTCTTC
-	TRBV5-1	TRBJ1-1	-	CASSLVGPRGTEAFF	TGCGCCAGCAGCTTGGTAGGGCCTCGGGGTACTGAAGCTTTCTTT
-	TRBV27	TRBJ1-6	-	CASRQLSEYNSPLHF	TGTGCCAGCAGACAGTTGTCGGAATATAATTCACCCCTCCACTTT
-	TRBV18	TRBJ1-1	-	CASSPPTGWAEAFF	TGTGCCAGCTCACCACCGACTGGATGGGCTGAAGCTTTCTTT
-	TRBV13	TRBJ2-1	TRBD2	CASSLTLNSGGVYNEQFF	TGTGCCAGCAGCCTAACCTTAAATAGCGGGGGGGTCTACAATGAGCAGTTCTTC
-	TRBV10-2	TRBJ2-1	TRBD2	CASSELAGGRSSYNEQFF	TGCGCCAGCAGTGAACTAGCGGGGGGCCGTAGCTCCTACAATGAGCAGTTCTTC
-	TRBV2	TRBJ1-4	TRBD1	CASSSGTANEKLFF	TGTGCCAGCAGTTCCGGGACAGCTAATGAAAAACTGTTTTTT
-	TRBV7-6	TRBJ1-6	TRBD1	CASSLAPGGPNSPLHF	TGTGCCAGCAGCTTAGCCCCAGGGGGGCCTAATTCACCCCTCCACTTT
-	TRBV5-6	TRBJ1-1	TRBD1	CASSPGQGAGTEAFF	TGTGCCAGCAGCCCGGGACAGGGGGCGGGGACTGAAGCTTTCTTT